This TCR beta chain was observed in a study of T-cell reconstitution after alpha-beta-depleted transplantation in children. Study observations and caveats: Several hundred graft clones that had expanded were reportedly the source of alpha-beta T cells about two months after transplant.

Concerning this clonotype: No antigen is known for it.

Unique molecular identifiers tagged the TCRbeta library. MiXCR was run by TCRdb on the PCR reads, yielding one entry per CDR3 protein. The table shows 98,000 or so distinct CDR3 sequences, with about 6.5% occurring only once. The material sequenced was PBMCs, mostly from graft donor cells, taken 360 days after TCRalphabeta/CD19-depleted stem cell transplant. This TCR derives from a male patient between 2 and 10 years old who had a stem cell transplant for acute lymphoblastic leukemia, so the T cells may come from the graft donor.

The CDR3 here is CASSPPRGSYQETQYF. CDR3 coding DNA: TGTGCCAGCAGCCCCCCCCGGGGATCCTACCAAGAGACCCAGTACTTC. The chain couples TRBV7-7 to TRBJ2-5, with a possible D match to TRBD2 (5 bases). Trimming took 5 bases from V and 0 from J, leaving 16 bases between them. The CDR3 loop spans 16 amino acids. Germline CDR1 SSHAT, CDR2 FNYEAQ (reference sequence).